Detailed here is one T cell receptor beta chain. Its specificity is not known. These data come from a study of shared clonotypes between healthy human individuals. Study summary: A few men and a couple of women, aged 18 to 49, were donors. There were three CD4 naive, three CD4 memory, two CD8 naive and one CD8 memory plates per donor. Study-wide results and caveats: Sequencing depth was a factor that was expected to affect clonotype sharing among donors.

The naive CD8 population came from CD45RO-negative cells selected for CCR7, without terminally differentiated effector memory CD45RA+ cells. Assay: immunoSEQ multiplex PCR; the TCRdb copy retains only in-frame clones and omits some. The data contain about 2.2 million clones, around 95% of them singletons. Source material: naive CD8+ T cells from PBMCs. This clonotype was sampled from a young man in good health. Some clones in this sample may be carry-over from other donors' samples.

Here the CDR3 reads CAISDLSVNRAGYEQYF. The DNA of the CDR3 is TGTGCCATCAGTGATCTCTCAGTAAACAGGGCAGGTTACGAGCAGTACTTC. J is TRBJ2-7 and V is TRBV10-3, with D possibly TRBD1 on 6 matching bases. From germline, CDR1 is ENHRY and CDR2 SYGVKD. V shed 3 bases and J shed 4 bases, with 22 bases lying between them. The CDR3 spans 17 residues.